Sequencing of this TCR beta chain was carried out in a study of shared clonotypes between healthy human individuals. The ends lost 4 bases at V and 4 bases at J; junction bases unmatched: 6. Germline V lookup: CDR1 MDHEN, CDR2 SYDVKM. There are 14 residues in the CDR3. The repertoire was sequenced with immunoSEQ multiplex PCR; TCRdb's copy has only in-frame clones and lacks some. The sample includes roughly 2.1 million clones, 93% of them seen just once. Terminally differentiated effector memory CD45RA+ cells were excluded by CCR7 positive selection of CD45RO-negative cells. The rearrangement uses TRBV28 and TRBJ2-7, with 8 bases aligning to TRBD2. The sequence derives from a young man in good health. Some clones in this sample may be carry-over from other donors' samples. The sample taken for sequencing was naive CD8+ T cells from PBMCs. The CDR3, as DNA: TGTGCCAGCAGTTCCAGCGGGAGAGGGTACGAGCAGTACTTC. Protein: CASSSSGRGYEQYF.